One and the same sample provided the 22 T cell receptor beta chains below, sequenced in a study of cytomegalovirus exposure and HLA in healthy donors. The PCR ran on 60 Vbeta and 13 Jbeta primers. Method: immunoSEQ multiplex PCR; TCRdb's copy keeps in-frame clones and lacks some. The data contain over 150,000 clones, 80% of them singletons. The sequenced material came from PBMCs. The receptors shown here come from a male donor in good health and CMV-seronegative.

Turning to this clone: Germline and junction disagree at one end, which may indicate a read error. The rearrangement joins TRBV7-9 to TRBJ1-2, with a possible D match to TRBD1 (6 bases). This CDR3 has 12 amino acids. CDR1 is SEHNR and CDR2 is FQNEAQ in the germline V gene (reference sequence). The CDR3 region is CSSSNRDDGYTF. CDR3 sequence (DNA): TGTTCCAGCAGCAACAGGGACGATGGCTACACCTTC.

This chain uses TRBV6-1 with TRBJ2-7, with TRBD2 as a possible D gene (5 bases). The CDR3 sequence is 13 residues long. In germline, CDR1 is MNHNS, CDR2 SASEGT. V was shortened by 2 bases and J by 2 bases, with 7 bases between the two germline ends. The CDR3 nucleotides are TGTGCCAGCAGTGAACCGGGAACCTACGAGCAGTACTTC. Amino acids: CASSEPGTYEQYF.

Remarks on this clone: A read error may produce the germline difference seen at one junction end. The chain combines TRBV7-9 with TRBJ2-7; 7 nucleotides agree with TRBD1. CDR3 length: 16 residues. CDR1 is SEHNR, CDR2 FQNEAQ, per germline (reference sequence). The chain's CDR3 is CSSSTASGTASYEQYF. In nucleotides, the CDR3 is TGTTCCAGCAGTACCGCTAGTGGGACAGCATCCTACGAGCAGTACTTC.

V gene TRBV2 combines with J gene TRBJ1-1; D not resolved. The CDR3 is 13 residues long. Germline assignment: CDR1 SNHLY and CDR2 FYNNEI. Trimming removed 10 bases from V and 3 bases from J, with 15 bases in between. Here the CDR3 DNA reads TGTGCCACTCCGAGGGCCGCGCACACTGAAGCTTTCTTT. This codes for CATPRAAHTEAFF.

The J gene is TRBJ2-7, the V gene TRBV5-1, with TRBD1 identical over 7 bases. CDR1 and CDR2 (germline): SGHRS, YFSETQ. The CDR3 has 14 amino acids. J lost 1 base, V lost 4 bases, and 5 bases had no gene match. In DNA, the CDR3 is TGCGCCAGCAGCCCCGGACAGGTATCCTACGAGCAGTACTTC. Protein product: CASSPGQVSYEQYF.

This clone was seen once. CDR3 region: CASSTGGGTDTQYF. As DNA, the CDR3 is TGTGCCAGCAGCACAGGGGGCGGCACAGATACGCAGTATTTT. This chain links TRBV7-6 with TRBJ2-3, with 9 positions matching TRBD1. V shed 5 bases, J shed 1 base, and the junction held 1 base outside the gene matches. The CDR3 extends over 14 amino acids. The germline CDR1 and CDR2 sequences are SGHVS and FNYEAQ. Looking up the rest from reference TRBV7-6 and TRBJ2-3 gives the full variable domain: GAGVSQSPRYKVTKRGQDVALRCDPISGHVSLYWYRQALGQGPEFLTYFNYEAQQDKSGLPNDRFSAERPEGSISTLTIQRTEQRDSAMYRCASSTGGGTDTQYFGPGTRLTVL.

The chain has TRBV27 and TRBJ1-1; TRBD1 matches 11 bases. CDR3 length: 15 amino acids. Germline V gene data show CDR1 as MNHEY and CDR2 as SMNVEV (reference sequence). Unmatched junction bases numbered 3, after V lost 6 bases and J lost 0 bases. The chain's CDR3 is CASSGTGGMNTEAFF. The DNA of the CDR3 is TGTGCCAGCAGCGGGACAGGGGGGATGAACACTGAAGCTTTCTTT.

The CDR3 loop is CASSQALGPSQPQHF. In DNA, the CDR3 is TGCGCCAGCAGCCAGGCTCTTGGGCCCAGTCAGCCCCAGCATTTT. This rearrangement joins TRBV4-1 to TRBJ1-5; D is unclear. CDR1 is MGHRA, CDR2 YSYEKL, per germline. This CDR3 contains 15 residues. V was cut by 3 bases and J by 6 bases, with 15 bases left in between.

The chain combines TRBV6-6 with TRBJ1-1; D might be TRBD1 (6 bases). Germline V gene sequence: CDR1 MNHNY, CDR2 SVGAGI (reference sequence). Trimming shortened V by 6 bases and J by 1 base, and 12 bases separated the two germline ends. The CDR3 contains 14 residues. The CDR3 sequence: CASSEQGWNTEAFF. Here the CDR3 DNA reads TGTGCCAGCAGCGAACAGGGCTGGAACACTGAAGCTTTCTTT.

The chain couples TRBV6-6 to TRBJ2-3; D perhaps matches TRBD1 (5 bases). V gave up 9 bases and J gave up 2 bases, with 12 bases separating them. From germline, CDR1 is MNHNY and CDR2 SVGAGI (reference sequence). The length of the CDR3 is 13 residues. The CDR3 spells CASGAPNTDTQYF. The CDR3 nucleotides are TGTGCCAGTGGGGCCCCAAACACAGATACGCAGTATTTT.

This rearrangement joins TRBV6-5 to TRBJ2-3; TRBD2 matches at 7 bases. The length of the CDR3 is 15 residues. Germline lookup yields CDR1 MNHEY and CDR2 SVGAGI. Losses at the gene ends were 6 bases for V and 1 base for J; bases not matched to a gene: 7. As DNA, the CDR3 is TGTGCCAGCAGCTCCGAGCGGGGAGGCACAGATACGCAGTATTTT. Its translation: CASSSERGGTDTQYF.

CDR3 sequence: CASGRDNYQPQHF. The CDR3, as DNA: TGTGCCAGTGGCAGGGATAACTATCAGCCCCAGCATTTT. The chain uses TRBV27 and TRBJ1-5, with TRBD1 as a possible D gene (5 bases). The germline V gene encodes CDR1 MNHEY and CDR2 SMNVEV (reference sequence). This CDR3 region has 13 residues. V was pared by 9 bases and J by 5 bases, with 14 bases between.

The chain has TRBV5-4 and TRBJ2-7, with 7 bases fitting TRBD1. The CDR3 has 13 amino acids. J lost 4 bases, V lost 4 bases, and 5 bases had no gene match. In germline, CDR1 is SGHNT, CDR2 YYREEE (reference sequence). CDR3 region: CASSDGQEYEQYF. Here the CDR3 DNA reads TGTGCCAGCAGCGACGGACAGGAATACGAGCAGTACTTC.

This clone was detected a few times. This rearrangement joins TRBV6-5 to TRBJ1-1, with no clear D. The CDR3 is 14 residues long. Germline V gene lookup returns CDR1 MNHEY and CDR2 SVGAGI. Between the trimmed V and J ends, which lost 10 bases and 5 bases, there was a span of 20 bases. The CDR3 bases are TGTGCCACGACGCCAGGAGGGTCAAAAACTGAAGCTTTCTTT. Its protein product is CATTPGGSKTEAFF.

This sequence joins TRBV10-2 and TRBJ2-3; TRBD2 matches 7 bases. Germline V CDR1 and CDR2: WSHSY, SAAADI. After removal of 3 bases from V and 1 base from J, the junction contained 1 base not matched to a gene. The CDR3 length is 14 residues. CDR3 in DNA: TGCGCCAGCAGTGAAGCGGGGCGCACAGATACGCAGTATTTT. As protein: CASSEAGRTDTQYF.

This clone was recorded once. The chain couples TRBV18 to TRBJ2-1; D is unclear. The V and J ends lost 3 bases and 3 bases respectively, with 6 bases between them. Germline V lookup: CDR1 KGHSH, CDR2 LQKENI. The CDR3 spans 13 residues. CDR3 bases: TGTGCCAGCTCACCCGACAACTACAATGAGCAGTTCTTC. Its protein is CASSPDNYNEQFF.

This clone was observed a handful of times. The chain employs TRBV6-5 and TRBJ2-2; D gene ambiguous. V was cut by 0 bases and J by 4 bases, with 9 bases left in between. From germline, CDR1 is MNHEY and CDR2 SVGAGI. The CDR3 sequence is 15 residues long. CDR3 DNA sequence: TGTGCCAGCAGTTACTCGGTCGGTTTCACCGGGGAGCTGTTTTTT. This encodes CASSYSVGFTGELFF.

This chain links TRBV30 with TRBJ1-5, with 9 nucleotides matching TRBD1. CDR1 and CDR2 from the germline V gene are GTSNPN and SVGIG (reference sequence). CDR3 length equals 13 residues. CDR3 in amino acids: CAWDRDGNQPQHF. The CDR3 region has the DNA TGTGCTTGGGACAGGGACGGCAATCAGCCCCAGCATTTT.

The chain combines TRBV30 with TRBJ1-1; D possibly corresponds to TRBD1 (6 bases). Trimming took off 0 bases at V and 0 bases at J, with 8 bases between the two ends. This CDR3 region has 14 residues. Germline CDR1 reads GTSNPN; CDR2 reads SVGIG (reference sequence). This CDR3 reads CAWSVWTVNTEAFF. The CDR3 nucleotides read TGTGCCTGGAGTGTATGGACAGTGAACACTGAAGCTTTCTTT.

The chain links TRBV7-9 to TRBJ2-5, with D possibly TRBD2 on 5 matching bases. Trimming took 1 base from V and 5 from J, leaving 17 bases between them. Germline CDR1 reads SEHNR; CDR2 reads FQNEAQ (reference sequence). This CDR3 region has 16 residues. CDR3 sequence reads: CASSLVPKLVRETQYF. CDR3 bases: TGTGCCAGCAGCTTAGTCCCCAAACTAGTCCGGGAGACCCAGTACTTC.

The chain couples TRBV7-8 to TRBJ2-3; D uncertain. The ends were cut back, 3 bases at V and 4 bases at J, with 17 bases in the middle. Germline V gene sequence: CDR1 SGHVS, CDR2 FQNEAQ. This CDR3 contains 16 residues. The chain's CDR3 is CASSFIHAVTPDTQYF. The CDR3 nucleotides read TGTGCCAGCAGCTTTATTCATGCGGTTACTCCAGATACGCAGTATTTT.

The chain recombines TRBV5-4 with TRBJ2-3, with TRBD1 matching over 8 bases. Germline trimming cut 4 bases from V and 4 bases from J; bases unmatched to any gene: 11. This CDR3 has 16 amino acids. Germline CDR1 and CDR2: SGHNT and YYREEE (reference sequence). DNA for the CDR3: TGTGCCAGCAGCCGATCTCCACAGGGGGTTCCAGATACGCAGTATTTT. Protein: CASSRSPQGVPDTQYF.